Listed here are 16 T cell receptor beta chains from one sample, sequenced in a study of T cell responses to AZD1222 COVID-19 vaccine. The method was immunoSEQ multiplex PCR; TCRdb's version includes in-frame clones alone and lacks a portion of them. The sample has some 200,000 clones, 85% to 95% seen once. This specimen was peripheral blood, taken on day 0 of AZD1222 vaccination. The receptor set was obtained from an adult in good health.

The chain recombines TRBV10-2 with TRBJ1-1; D remains ambiguous. Germline CDR1 reads WSHSY; CDR2 reads SAAADI. V was cut by 6 bases and J by 4 bases, with 12 bases left in between. The CDR3 is made up of 13 amino acids. CDR3 protein: CASRAPVSTEAFF. The CDR3 DNA reads TGCGCCAGCAGGGCCCCGGTGAGCACTGAAGCTTTCTTT.

This rearrangement joins TRBV10-3 to TRBJ2-7, with 8 bases that match TRBD1. J gave up 3 bases and V 5 bases, and 6 bases lay outside the gene matches. There are 14 residues in the CDR3. Germline V gives CDR1 ENHRY, CDR2 SYGVKD. CDR3 protein: CAISPGTGDYEQYF. CDR3 DNA sequence: TGTGCCATCAGTCCCGGGACAGGTGACTACGAGCAGTACTTC.

This clone has a single count. This chain joins TRBV7-9 and TRBJ1-5; the D gene is possibly TRBD1 (6 bases). The CDR3 has 14 amino acids. Germline loops: CDR1 SEHNR, CDR2 FQNEAQ (reference sequence). V was pared by 4 bases and J by 4 bases, with 11 bases between. This CDR3 is CASSSQGGNQPQHF. The CDR3 DNA follows: TGTGCCAGCAGCTCACAGGGTGGTAATCAGCCCCAGCATTTT.

This rearrangement joins TRBV5-1 to TRBJ1-1, with TRBD1 as a possible D gene (5 bases). Germline V CDR1 and CDR2: SGHRS, YFSETQ. Trimming took off 4 bases at V and 1 base at J, with 8 bases between the two ends. The CDR3 extends over 13 amino acids. The DNA for the CDR3 is TGCGCCAGCAGCATAGGGACGAACACTGAAGCTTTCTTT. It codes for CASSIGTNTEAFF.

The CDR3 region is CSVGGGVYGYTF. Here the CDR3 DNA reads TGCAGCGTTGGTGGGGGGGTCTATGGCTACACCTTC. V usage is TRBV29-1 and J usage is TRBJ1-2, with D perhaps TRBD1 (5 bases). CDR1 is SQVTM and CDR2 is ANQGSEA in the germline V gene. V lost 4 bases and J lost 4, with 10 bases in between. The CDR3 consists of 12 residues.

CDR3 amino acids: CASSSQGTVEAFF. Written as DNA, the CDR3 is TGTGCCAGCAGTTCACAAGGAACGGTGGAAGCTTTCTTT. This chain connects TRBV6-5 to TRBJ1-1; D is uncertain. Trimming took 4 bases from V and 8 from J, leaving 14 bases between them. This CDR3 contains 13 residues. In germline, CDR1 is MNHEY, CDR2 SVGAGI.

The chain combines TRBV20-1 with TRBJ2-3, with 11 bases fitting TRBD1. The germline gives CDR1 DFQATT, CDR2 SNEGSKA (reference sequence). The CDR3 spans 16 residues. V was clipped by 3 bases and J by 3 bases; unmatched bases: 8. The CDR3 nucleotides read TGCAGTGCTAGTAGATGGGACAGGGGGGAAACAGATACGCAGTATTTT. This translates into CSASRWDRGETDTQYF.

This chain joins TRBV9 and TRBJ2-7, with 12 bases that match TRBD2. Germline V CDR1 and CDR2: SGDLS, YYNGEE. V trimming: 4 bases; J trimming: 0 bases; junction bases outside the gene matches: 5. There are 16 residues in the CDR3. The CDR3 protein is CASSLGLAGSSYEQYF. In DNA, the CDR3 is TGTGCCAGCAGCCTGGGACTAGCGGGTAGCTCCTACGAGCAGTACTTC.

The chain recombines TRBV18 with TRBJ2-7, with 9 bases aligning to TRBD1. Trimming cost V 4 bases and J 4 bases; bases outside gene matches: 11. This CDR3 comprises 16 residues. Per the germline V gene, CDR1 is KGHSH and CDR2 is LQKENI. The CDR3 DNA reads as TGTGCCAGCTCACTTCAATCCGGGACAGGGACTTACGAGCAGTACTTC. This sequence encodes CASSLQSGTGTYEQYF.

The chain couples TRBV30 to TRBJ1-4; possible D gene TRBD1, 6 bases. The CDR3 is made up of 14 amino acids. V lost 3 bases, J lost 4 bases, and 12 bases lay in between. Germline loops: CDR1 GTSNPN, CDR2 SVGIG (reference sequence). The CDR3 DNA sequence: TGTGCCTGGAGCCGGGACATTCATAATGAAAAACTGTTTTTT. Amino acid sequence: CAWSRDIHNEKLFF.

V and J are TRBV7-9 and TRBJ2-3, with 7 bases identical to TRBD1. Looked up from germline, CDR1 is SEHNR and CDR2 is FQNEAQ (reference sequence). The CDR3 loop spans 14 amino acids. The junction had 4 bases not matched to a gene; V was cut back by 5 bases and J by 2 bases. CDR3 DNA sequence: TGTGCCAGCAGCCGGGGACAGAACACAGATACGCAGTATTTT. Translating it yields CASSRGQNTDTQYF.

This chain uses TRBV5-4 with TRBJ1-1; the match to TRBD1 covers 7 bases. Trimming at V came to 0 bases and at J to 7 bases, leaving 6 bases not matched to a gene. Germline CDR1 is SGHNT and CDR2 is YYREEE (reference sequence). There are 14 residues in the CDR3. As DNA, the CDR3 is TGTGCCAGCAGCTTGGCGCTACAGGGGAGTGAAGCTTTCTTT. It translates to CASSLALQGSEAFF. Full variable domain (remainder filled in from reference TRBV5-4 and TRBJ1-1): ETGVTQSPTHLIKTRGQQVTLRCSSQSGHNTVSWYQQALGQGPQFIFQYYREEENGRGNFPPRFSGLQFPNYSSELNVNALELDDSALYLCASSLALQGSEAFFGQGTRLTVV.

V and J are TRBV6-5 and TRBJ2-2; D is possibly TRBD1 (5 bases). Germline lookup yields CDR1 MNHEY and CDR2 SVGAGI. V gave up 6 bases and J gave up 2 bases, with 10 bases separating them. This CDR3 is built from 14 residues. CDR3 DNA sequence: TGTGCCAGCAGGAGAGACAGCAACACCGGGGAGCTGTTTTTT. Amino acids: CASRRDSNTGELFF.

In this sample, this clone turned up once. The chain combines TRBV4-1 with TRBJ1-6; maybe TRBD1 (5 bases). Germline V lookup: CDR1 MGHRA, CDR2 YSYEKL. Trimming took off 3 bases at V and 13 bases at J, with 25 bases between the two ends. This CDR3 spans 17 amino acids. CDR3 coding DNA: TGCGCCAGCAGCCACCCAATCAGGGATGGGGGATTAGATCCCCTCCACTTT. Its translation: CASSHPIRDGGLDPLHF.

The V gene is TRBV5-6, the J gene TRBJ2-5; possibly TRBD1 or TRBD2 for D (6 bases each). Germline CDR1 is SGHDT and CDR2 is YYEEEE. Trimming shortened V by 0 bases and J by 8 bases, and 23 bases separated the two germline ends. The length of the CDR3 is 17 residues. Here the CDR3 DNA reads TGTGCCAGCAGCTTGGTCGGGGGCGGTTCATGGCAGGGTACCCAGTACTTC. This encodes CASSLVGGGSWQGTQYF.

The rearrangement uses TRBV5-5 and TRBJ1-1; D not resolved. Trimming took 0 bases from V and 2 from J, leaving 8 bases between them. This CDR3 comprises 14 residues. Germline CDR1 and CDR2: SGHKS and YYEKEE (reference sequence). The CDR3 DNA follows: TGTGCCAGCAGCTTGGTGGCAGCTAACACTGAAGCTTTCTTT. Its translation: CASSLVAANTEAFF.